The 7 T cell receptor beta chains below all came from one sample that was sequenced in a study of early stage breast cancer tumors (dated by TCRdb to about 2017). Libraries were built with the immunoSEQ multiplex PCR assay. Imported from immuneACCESS, the table was reduced by TCRdb to in-frame sequences with V and J called. These copies leave out some clones; in studies compared against another copy, an unresolved V gene accounts for under half, and the cause of the remainder is not known. Recorded for this sample are 5,500 to 6,500 clones; roughly 78% of them occurred a single time. Clones ranked in the top ten supply around 10% of the sample. The sample comprised normal breast tissue next to the tumor. These receptors were obtained from a person aged 70 to 80 with breast cancer.

V and J are TRBV30 and TRBJ1-1; 7 nucleotides agree with TRBD1. The V gene's germline CDR1 is GTSNPN and CDR2 SVGIG (reference sequence). The CDR3 extends over 16 amino acids. The J segment lost 2 bases and the V segment lost 2 bases, leaving 11 bases of the junction unmatched. The CDR3 reads CAWSRGGTVTNTEAFF. The CDR3 nucleotides are TGTGCCTGGAGTCGCGGAGGGACAGTGACAAACACTGAAGCTTTCTTT.

The rearrangement uses TRBV19 and TRBJ1-1; D is unclear. The V gene's germline CDR1 is LNHDA and CDR2 SQIVND (reference sequence). The CDR3 is 13 residues long. Between the trimmed V and J ends, which lost 0 bases and 6 bases, there was a span of 8 bases. The DNA of the CDR3 is TGTGCCAGTAGTATAGACGGTGAGCCTGAAGCTTTCTTT. It codes for CASSIDGEPEAFF.

As concerns this clone: An end of the junction differs from the germline gene, which may be a read error. The chain carries TRBV2 and TRBJ1-6; 8 nucleotides match TRBD1. This CDR3 region has 17 residues. Germline CDR1 SNHLY, CDR2 FYNNEI. CDR3 in DNA: TGTGCCAGCAGGGAAGCAGGGGGCAGGTCCTATAATTCACCCCTCCACTTT. It specifies CASREAGGRSYNSPLHF.

This rearrangement joins TRBV4-3 to TRBJ1-5; 9 bases are shared with TRBD1. Germline CDR1 and CDR2: LGHNA and YSLEER. V dropped 0 bases and J dropped 5; count of bases not matched to a gene: 8. The CDR3 consists of 17 residues. CDR3 region: CASSQEMGQGGDQPQHF. In DNA, the CDR3 is TGCGCCAGCAGCCAAGAAATGGGACAGGGTGGCGATCAGCCCCAGCATTTT.

This clone showed up just once. The chain joins TRBV4-3 to TRBJ2-4; perhaps TRBD2 as D (6 bases). CDR1 is LGHNA and CDR2 is YSLEER in the germline V gene. The germline V and J ends were trimmed by 0 bases and 5 bases, with 11 bases remaining between them. CDR3 length equals 15 residues. CDR3 nucleotide sequence: TGCGCCAGCAGCCAAGATCCGGCGGGGCAAAACATTCAGTACTTC. It codes for CASSQDPAGQNIQYF.

This chain joins TRBV6-1 and TRBJ1-5; D unclear. Germline CDR1 MNHNS, CDR2 SASEGT. The CDR3 totals 15 residues. The V end lost 4 bases, the J end lost 4 bases, and 14 bases lay between the germline ends. The DNA of the CDR3 is TGTGCCAGCAGTGTAACCCGCGCTTCTAATCAGCCCCAGCATTTT. Its translation is CASSVTRASNQPQHF.

The chain is built from TRBV10-3 and TRBJ2-5, with D uncertain. V was clipped by 0 bases and J by 1 base, with 3 bases between them. The CDR3 has 13 residues. Germline V gene data show CDR1 as ENHRY and CDR2 as SYGVKD. CDR3 nucleotides: TGTGCCATCAGTGAGTCTAGCCAAGAGACCCAGTACTTC. It encodes CAISESSQETQYF.